One sample yielded the 8 T cell receptor beta chains listed below, sequenced in a study of T-cell reconstitution after alpha-beta-depleted transplantation in children. Preparation of the TCRbeta library involved a method that used unique molecular identifiers. Via MiXCR, TCRdb re-called the PCR reads, giving one row per CDR3 protein. Of around 78,000 distinct CDR3 sequences in the sample, 7.3% were seen once. Sequenced material: PBMCs from the stem cell graft donor, taken from the stem cell graft. Source of these receptors: a human donor who donated a stem cell graft to a child with acute lymphoblastic leukemia.

To note about this clonotype: One end of the junction does not line up with germline, which may come from a read error. The V and J genes are TRBV7-9 and TRBJ2-2; D might be TRBD1 (6 bases). This CDR3 has 15 residues. The germline gives CDR1 SEHNR, CDR2 FQNEAQ (reference sequence). The chain's CDR3 is CASSFRAGENGEPFF. The CDR3 bases are TGTGCCAGCAGCTTCAGGGCAGGGGAGAACGGGGAGCCGTTTTTT.

The table lists this clonotype with many counts. The V and J genes are TRBV12-3 or TRBV12-4 and TRBJ1-1; possible D gene TRBD1, 5 bases. The germline V and J ends were trimmed by 8 bases and 4 bases, with 14 bases remaining between them. The CDR3 loop spans 13 amino acids. The chain's CDR3 is CASAHSGGTEAFF. The CDR3 DNA sequence: TGTGCCAGCGCCCACAGCGGGGGCACTGAAGCTTTCTTT.

This clonotype was found a few times. The J gene is TRBJ2-1, the V gene TRBV5-8; D remains unclear. The ends were cut back, 7 bases at V and 10 bases at J, with 9 bases in the middle. Per the germline V gene, CDR1 is SGHTS and CDR2 is YDEGEE. The CDR3 length is 10 residues. Here the CDR3 DNA reads TGTGCCAGCTTTTCTGTGGAGCAGTTCTTC. Amino acids: CASFSVEQFF.

Ten or more counts support this clonotype. The rearrangement joins TRBV12-3 or TRBV12-4 to TRBJ1-5; possibly TRBD1 for D (5 bases). CDR3 length: 14 amino acids. Deletions cut 4 bases from V and 5 bases from J, with 12 bases between. The CDR3 protein is CASSSGLGDQPQHF. The DNA for the CDR3 is TGTGCCAGCAGTTCCGGACTGGGGGATCAGCCCCAGCATTTT.

J is TRBJ1-2 and V is TRBV4-2; TRBD1 might be the D (5 bases). Trimming removed 6 bases from V and 5 bases from J, with 10 bases in between. This CDR3 is 12 amino acids long. Looked up from germline, CDR1 is LGHNA and CDR2 is YNFKEQ. The CDR3, as DNA: TGTGCCAGCAGGAGGGGTGGGTATGGCTACACCTTC. Protein product: CASRRGGYGYTF.

This clonotype was counted a few times. The chain combines TRBV2 with TRBJ2-2; D uncertain. Trimming removed 4 bases at V and 6 bases at J, with 9 bases between. The CDR3 contains 13 residues. Germline CDR1 SNHLY, CDR2 FYNNEI. The CDR3 loop reads CASSAYTPGELFF. Written as DNA, the CDR3 is TGTGCCAGCAGTGCCTACACCCCCGGGGAGCTGTTTTTT.

This clonotype was picked up many times. This chain links TRBV6-5 with TRBJ1-1; no firm D call. Deletions cut 5 bases from V and 8 bases from J, with 12 bases between. The CDR3 spans 12 residues. From germline, CDR1 is MNHEY and CDR2 SVGAGI. The CDR3 here is CASSPTQTEAFF. In DNA form, the CDR3 reads TGTGCCAGCAGTCCGACCCAGACAGAAGCTTTCTTT.

Ten or more counts support this clonotype. This chain uses TRBV19 with TRBJ1-2; 7 bases are a match to TRBD1. The CDR3 spans 14 residues. CDR1 is LNHDA, CDR2 SQIVND, per germline (reference sequence). The V and J ends lost 9 bases and 6 bases, in that order; junction bases with no gene match: 13. The CDR3 DNA reads as TGTGCCAGCCGACAACTAGACAGGGTAGATGGCTACACCTTC. Translating gives CASRQLDRVDGYTF.